A single sample gave rise to the 10 T cell receptor beta chains below, sequenced in a study of T cells in Graves' hyperthyroidism and ophthalmopathy. Researchers amplified the TCR beta CDR3 regions from RNA transcripts. The HTBI primer set was used in a first-round RT-PCR of the TCR CDR3. TCRdb reanalysed the multiplex PCR reads using MiXCR and keeps one entry per CDR3 protein. Seen here are over 650,000 distinct CDR3 sequences, around 15% observed once, and the top ten hold under 9.5%. The sequenced sample consisted of blood. The receptor source for this set is a man between 18 and 29 years old with Graves' hyperthyroidism.

This clonotype was seen more than once but under ten times. The chain joins TRBV20-1 to TRBJ2-7; the match to TRBD2 covers 8 bases. Germline V gene sequence: CDR1 DFQATT, CDR2 SNEGSKA (reference sequence). The CDR3 has 13 amino acids. Trimming removed 5 bases from V and 4 bases from J; junction bases left unmatched: 7. CDR3 sequence: CSARPGLDYEQYF. The CDR3 DNA reads TGCAGTGCTCGACCGGGACTAGATTACGAGCAGTACTTC.

This clonotype occurred many times. The chain employs TRBV24-1 and TRBJ1-5, with unresolved D. The V end lost 0 bases, the J end lost 4 bases, and 6 bases lay between the germline ends. The CDR3 runs 14 residues. CDR1 KGHDR and CDR2 SFDVKD come from the germline V gene. The CDR3, as DNA: TGTGCCACCAGTGATTTGAGCTTTAATCAGCCCCAGCATTTT. Translating gives CATSDLSFNQPQHF.

To note about this clonotype: One base away lies a much larger clone, so this may be a sequencing read error. This sequence joins TRBV28 and TRBJ1-3, with D hard to call. The CDR3 consists of 14 residues. The germline CDR1 and CDR2 sequences are MDHEN and SYDVKM. The CDR3 DNA reads as TGTGCCGGCAGCTCGGGGTCCTCTGGAAACACCATATATTTT. It codes for CAGSSGSSGNTIYF. Using reference TRBV28 and TRBJ1-3 for the parts outside the CDR3, the full variable domain is DVKVTQSSRYLVKRTGEKVFLECVQDMDHENMFWYRQDPGLGLRLIYFSYDVKMKEKGDIPEGYSVSREKKERFSLILESASTNQTSMYLCAGSSGSSGNTIYFGEGSWLTVV.

This clonotype was seen repeatedly, ten times or more. V is TRBV5-1 and J is TRBJ2-1, with TRBD1 matching over 9 bases. The CDR3 spans 15 residues. Germline-derived CDR1 and CDR2 are SGHRS and YFSETQ. V gave up 4 bases and J gave up 6 bases; unmatched junction bases: 8. CDR3 nucleotide sequence: TGCGCCAGCAGCCCGGGACAGGGAGCCGCCAATGAGCAGTTCTTC. Its translation is CASSPGQGAANEQFF.

This clonotype occurred many times. The V gene is TRBV6-2 or TRBV6-3, the J gene TRBJ2-5; D remains ambiguous. Germline V gene lookup returns CDR1 MNHEY and CDR2 SVGEGT. Trimming stripped 0 bases from V and 4 bases from J, with 15 bases between. This CDR3 has 16 amino acids. The CDR3 DNA follows: TGTGCCAGCAGTTACTCATCTCTCTGGAGAGGAGAGACCCAGTACTTC. The encoded protein is CASSYSSLWRGETQYF.

This sequence joins TRBV12-3 or TRBV12-4 and TRBJ2-2; 14 bases match TRBD2. The trim removed 3 bases at V and 7 bases at J, leaving 7 bases unmatched. This CDR3 has 17 residues. The CDR3 protein is CASSLGLAGVRSGELFF. The DNA for the CDR3 is TGTGCCAGCAGTTTGGGACTAGCGGGAGTTCGTAGCGGGGAGCTGTTTTTT.

This clonotype was recorded many times. J is TRBJ2-5 and V is TRBV28, with 8 bases lining up with TRBD2. The CDR3 extends over 16 amino acids. J gave up 5 bases and V 6 bases, and 14 bases lay outside the gene matches. The germline V gene has CDR1 MDHEN and CDR2 SYDVKM. CDR3 region: CASRTASGRFQETQYF. CDR3 nucleotides: TGTGCCAGCAGAACAGCGAGCGGGAGATTTCAGGAGACCCAGTACTTC.

The chain is built from TRBV4-1 and TRBJ2-2; D unclear. CDR1 is MGHRA and CDR2 is YSYEKL in the germline V gene. Trimming removed 8 bases from V and 2 bases from J, with 6 bases in between. The CDR3 runs to 12 residues. The CDR3: CASGPNTGELFF. The CDR3 region has the DNA TGCGCCAGCGGGCCTAACACCGGGGAGCTGTTTTTT.

This clonotype has only a few counts. Here the CDR3 DNA reads TGTGCCAGCAGCGTAGACGGGAGGCTGGCCCAAACGGCCAACGTCCTGACTTTC. Translation gives CASSVDGRLAQTANVLTF. This rearrangement joins TRBV9 to TRBJ2-6, with 7 bases fitting TRBD2. V lost 0 bases, J lost 6 bases, and 12 bases stayed unmatched. CDR1 is SGDLS, CDR2 YYNGEE, per germline. The CDR3 contains 18 residues.

This chain links TRBV27 with TRBJ2-3; possibly TRBD1 or TRBD2 for D (6 bases each). The CDR3 is 14 amino acids. Germline CDR1 reads MNHEY; CDR2 reads SMNVEV (reference sequence). V was pared by 4 bases and J by 4 bases, with 12 bases between. Here the CDR3 reads CASSWWGAPDTQYF. The CDR3 coding sequence is TGTGCCAGCAGTTGGTGGGGGGCCCCAGATACGCAGTATTTT.